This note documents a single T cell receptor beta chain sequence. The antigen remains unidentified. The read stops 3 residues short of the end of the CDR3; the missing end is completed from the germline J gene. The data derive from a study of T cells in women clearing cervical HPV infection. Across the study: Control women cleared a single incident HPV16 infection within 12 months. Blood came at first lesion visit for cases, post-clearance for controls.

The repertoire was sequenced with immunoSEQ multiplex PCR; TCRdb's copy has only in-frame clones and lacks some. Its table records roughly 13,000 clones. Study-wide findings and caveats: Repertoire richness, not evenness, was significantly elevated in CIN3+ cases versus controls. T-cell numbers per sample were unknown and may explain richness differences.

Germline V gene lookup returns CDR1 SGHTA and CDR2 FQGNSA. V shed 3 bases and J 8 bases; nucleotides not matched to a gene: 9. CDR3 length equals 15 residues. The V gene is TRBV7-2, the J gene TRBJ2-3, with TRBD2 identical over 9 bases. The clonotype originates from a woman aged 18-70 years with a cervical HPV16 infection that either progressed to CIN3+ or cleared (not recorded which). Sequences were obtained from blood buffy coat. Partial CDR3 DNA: TGTGCCAGCAGCTTCGAAGCGGGGGGTTTGGGTACG. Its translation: CASSFEAGGLGT. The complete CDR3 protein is CASSFEAGGLGTQYF.